The 27 T cell receptor beta chains in this list originate from one sample, sequenced in a study of cytomegalovirus exposure and HLA in healthy donors. This PCR relied on a set of 60 Vbeta primers and 13 Jbeta primers. The protocol was immunoSEQ multiplex PCR, while the TCRdb copy is restricted to in-frame clones and leaves out a portion. The sample table includes about 140,000 clones. Sequencing input: PBMCs. These receptors all stem from a male donor in good health and CMV-seronegative.

DNA for the CDR3: TGTGCCGCGAGGGGAGGTCTGAACAATGAGCAGTTCTTC. It codes for CAARGGLNNEQFF. J is TRBJ2-1 and V is TRBV30; D may be TRBD2 (6 bases). Germline CDR1 reads GTSNPN; CDR2 reads SVGIG (reference sequence). The length of the CDR3 is 13 residues. Trimming left V 8 bases short and J 5 bases short, with 16 bases between.

This chain links TRBV19 with TRBJ2-1; D possibly corresponds to TRBD2 (5 bases). The CDR3 has 15 residues. Germline-derived CDR1 and CDR2 are LNHDA and SQIVND (reference sequence). V shed 4 bases and J shed 6 bases, with 16 bases lying between them. The CDR3 sequence: CASSKEVLVGNEQFF. DNA for the CDR3: TGTGCCAGTAGTAAGGAGGTACTTGTGGGCAATGAGCAGTTCTTC.

The genes are TRBV4-2 and TRBJ2-7, with D unresolved. In germline, CDR1 is LGHNA, CDR2 YNFKEQ. This CDR3 comprises 15 residues. Trimming left V 0 bases short and J 0 bases short, with 9 bases between. CDR3 in amino acids: CASSQDQSNSYEQYF. The CDR3 DNA follows: TGTGCCAGCAGCCAAGACCAATCAAACTCCTACGAGCAGTACTTC.

The J gene is TRBJ2-4, the V gene TRBV9; a weak D match, TRBD2 (6 bases). Between the trimmed V and J ends, which lost 2 bases and 6 bases, there was a span of 18 bases. Per the germline V gene, CDR1 is SGDLS and CDR2 is YYNGEE. The CDR3 loop spans 16 amino acids. CDR3: CASSVGWRGLRNIQYF. The CDR3 DNA reads TGTGCCAGCAGCGTGGGATGGCGGGGATTGCGAAACATTCAGTACTTC.

The chain recombines TRBV15 with TRBJ1-5, with 7 positions matching TRBD1. CDR1 is LNHNV and CDR2 is YYDKDF in the germline V gene (reference sequence). CDR3 length: 16 amino acids. With V trimmed by 5 bases and J by 0 bases, 7 bases remained unmatched. CDR3 DNA sequence: TGTGCCACCAGCGACCGGGACAGAGATAGCAATCAGCCCCAGCATTTT. Translating gives CATSDRDRDSNQPQHF.

The chain couples TRBV5-5 to TRBJ1-1, with TRBD1 as a possible D gene (5 bases). Germline CDR1 is SGHKS and CDR2 is YYEKEE (reference sequence). V lost 0 bases and J lost 5, with 17 bases in between. CDR3 length: 16 amino acids. The CDR3 nucleotides are TGTGCCAGCAGCTTGGGCGGGACGGATGGGGGAACTGAAGCTTTCTTT. Residues: CASSLGGTDGGTEAFF.

The chain couples TRBV6-6 to TRBJ1-5; 7 bases map to TRBD1. V dropped 6 bases and J dropped 6; count of bases not matched to a gene: 8. Germline V gene lookup returns CDR1 MNHNY and CDR2 SVGAGI (reference sequence). The CDR3 spans 14 residues. CDR3 coding DNA: TGTGCCAGCAGCCAAGGGGGCGCGGTTCAGCCCCAGCATTTT. This encodes CASSQGGAVQPQHF.

The gene calls are TRBV7-9 and TRBJ1-4; D unclear. The germline gives CDR1 SEHNR, CDR2 FQNEAQ (reference sequence). The CDR3 has 17 residues. Trimming left V 5 bases short and J 8 bases short, with 24 bases between. This CDR3 is CASSPYRDRGSGEKLFF. In nucleotides, the CDR3 is TGTGCCAGCAGCCCCTACAGAGATAGAGGGTCGGGGGAAAAACTGTTTTTT.

A word on this clone: The same CDR3 can be traced to other DNA sequences in this sample. The V gene is TRBV18, the J gene TRBJ1-1; no clear D. Trimming stripped 2 bases from V and 0 bases from J, with 4 bases between. Germline lookup yields CDR1 KGHSH and CDR2 LQKENI. This CDR3 is 13 amino acids long. DNA of the CDR3: TGTGCCAGCTCACCATCTCTGAACACTGAAGCTTTCTTT. It codes for CASSPSLNTEAFF.

The chain couples TRBV5-1 to TRBJ1-2; possible D gene TRBD1, 6 bases. This CDR3 contains 15 residues. Trimming took off 2 bases at V and 4 bases at J, with 15 bases between the two ends. In germline, CDR1 is SGHRS, CDR2 YFSETQ. CDR3 sequence (DNA): TGCGCCAGCAGCTTTGGGACACTCCTTTCCTATGGCTACACCTTC. Amino acids: CASSFGTLLSYGYTF.

A remark on this clone: Other DNA sequences from this sample encode an identical CDR3 as well. The genes are TRBV29-1 and TRBJ1-1; 10 nucleotides match TRBD1. J was trimmed by 0 bases and V by 7 bases; bases with no gene match: 5. The CDR3 loop spans 14 amino acids. Per germline, CDR1 SQVTM and CDR2 ANQGSEA. In nucleotides, the CDR3 is TGCAGCGGACAGGGGGCACGCATGAACACTGAAGCTTTCTTT. It codes for CSGQGARMNTEAFF.

The chain uses TRBV7-2 and TRBJ2-7, with 13 bases lining up with TRBD2. V was pared by 1 base and J by 4 bases, with 7 bases of the junction left unmatched. The CDR3 totals 17 residues. Germline V gives CDR1 SGHTA, CDR2 FQGNSA. This chain's CDR3 is CASSLEPWTSGSYEQYF. In DNA, the CDR3 is TGTGCCAGCAGCTTAGAGCCTTGGACTAGCGGGAGTTACGAGCAGTACTTC.

This rearrangement joins TRBV20-1 to TRBJ1-1; D not certain. The germline V and J ends were trimmed by 6 bases and 8 bases, with 13 bases remaining between them. CDR1 is DFQATT, CDR2 SNEGSKA, per germline (reference sequence). This CDR3 region has 11 residues. The chain's CDR3 is CSARTGSEAFF. As DNA, the CDR3 is TGCAGTGCCCGGACTGGGAGCGAAGCTTTCTTT.

This sequence joins TRBV27 and TRBJ2-3; D gene ambiguous. CDR1 and CDR2 (germline): MNHEY, SMNVEV (reference sequence). The CDR3 is made up of 14 amino acids. Trimming cost V 2 bases and J 1 base, with 7 bases left between them. CDR3 region: CASSLTSRTDTQYF. CDR3 DNA sequence: TGTGCCAGCAGTTTAACCAGTCGCACAGATACGCAGTATTTT.

This chain joins TRBV13 and TRBJ2-1, with 8 bases identical to TRBD2. This CDR3 comprises 16 residues. V lost 5 bases, J lost 0 bases, and 6 bases stayed unmatched. The germline CDR1 and CDR2 sequences are PRHDT and FYEKMQ (reference sequence). The CDR3 bases are TGTGCCAGCAGCCCGGAGAGCGGGAGCTCCTACAATGAGCAGTTCTTC. It specifies CASSPESGSSYNEQFF.

V and J are TRBV11-2 and TRBJ1-4, with 9 nucleotides matching TRBD1. The CDR3 extends over 12 amino acids. Germline CDR1 is SGHAT and CDR2 is FQNNGV. V shed 5 bases, J shed 11 bases, and the junction held 3 bases outside the gene matches. As DNA, the CDR3 is TGTGCCAGCAGCGCAACAGGGGGCAAACTGTTTTTT. The encoded protein is CASSATGGKLFF.

The chain has TRBV5-1 and TRBJ1-2, with D unresolved. From germline, CDR1 is SGHRS and CDR2 YFSETQ. V lost 1 base to trimming and J lost 7 bases, with 17 bases between them. CDR3 size: 15 residues. The CDR3 DNA reads TGCGCCAGCAGCTTGCATCAGGAGGCTCCTGGTGGCTACACCTTC. Residues: CASSLHQEAPGGYTF.

The J gene is TRBJ1-2, the V gene TRBV6-6; a weak D match, TRBD1 (5 bases). This CDR3 spans 12 amino acids. Germline loops: CDR1 MNHNY, CDR2 SVGAGI (reference sequence). V lost 5 bases and J lost 3, with 7 bases in between. CDR3 DNA: TGTGCCAGCAGTCCGACAGACTATGGCTACACCTTC. Its translation is CASSPTDYGYTF.

V is TRBV7-3 and J is TRBJ2-3; 7 bases match TRBD2. The CDR3 length is 14 residues. After removal of 7 bases from V and 1 base from J, the junction contained 5 bases not matched to a gene. CDR1 is SGHTA and CDR2 is FQGTGA in the germline V gene. The CDR3 DNA follows: TGTGCCAGCACCCCTGGGAGGGGCACAGATACGCAGTATTTT. Translated, it gives CASTPGRGTDTQYF.

CDR3 protein: CATAEGLLPTDTQYF. For the CDR3, the DNA is TGTGCCACGGCCGAGGGCCTCCTACCCACAGATACGCAGTATTTT. The genes are TRBV9 and TRBJ2-3; D is perhaps TRBD2 (5 bases). The CDR3 runs to 15 residues. Trimming pared 9 bases from V and 2 bases from J, leaving 19 bases between. The germline V gene has CDR1 SGDLS and CDR2 YYNGEE.

The chain uses TRBV6-6 and TRBJ1-5; TRBD1 might be the D (5 bases). The CDR3 loop spans 14 amino acids. CDR1 and CDR2 from the germline V gene are MNHNY and SVGAGI (reference sequence). V shed 8 bases and J shed 6 bases, with 17 bases lying between them. The CDR3 DNA reads as TGTGCCAGCGCCCGGGGAGGGGTAGCTCAGCCCCAGCATTTT. Translation gives CASARGGVAQPQHF.

This chain connects TRBV19 to TRBJ2-3, with a possible D match to TRBD2 (6 bases). V was clipped by 3 bases and J by 5 bases, with 9 bases between them. Germline assignment: CDR1 LNHDA and CDR2 SQIVND (reference sequence). The CDR3 totals 13 residues. CDR3 sequence reads: CASSMLALDTQYF. CDR3 nucleotide sequence: TGTGCCAGTAGTATGCTAGCGTTAGATACGCAGTATTTT.

The chain uses TRBV6-5 and TRBJ2-7, with D perhaps TRBD1 (5 bases). The CDR3 is 14 residues long. The V and J ends lost 8 bases and 0 bases respectively, with 14 bases between them. Germline V CDR1 and CDR2: MNHEY, SVGAGI. Here the CDR3 reads CASRVRQTSYEQYF. In nucleotides, the CDR3 is TGTGCCAGCCGGGTCCGACAGACCTCCTACGAGCAGTACTTC.

The V call is TRBV29-1, the J call TRBJ1-1; weak D call: TRBD1 (6 bases). The CDR3 has 14 amino acids. CDR1 is SQVTM, CDR2 ANQGSEA, per germline. Trimming removed 4 bases at V and 5 bases at J, with 17 bases between. The CDR3 coding sequence is TGCAGCGTTGGGGTACAGGGAAGTTCGACTGAAGCTTTCTTT. Protein product: CSVGVQGSSTEAFF. Supplemented by reference TRBV29-1 and TRBJ1-1, the full variable domain reads SAVISQKPSRDICQRGTSLTIQCQVDSQVTMMFWYRQQPGQSLTLIATANQGSEATYESGFVIDKFPISRPNLTFSTLTVSNMSPEDSSIYLCSVGVQGSSTEAFFGQGTRLTVV.

V usage is TRBV7-9 and J usage is TRBJ2-1, with D perhaps TRBD2 (5 bases). V was pared by 1 base and J by 4 bases, with 8 bases between. CDR1 and CDR2 from the germline V gene are SEHNR and FQNEAQ (reference sequence). The CDR3 spans 14 residues. The DNA of the CDR3 is TGTGCCAGCAGCTTAGGCGGCGGGTACAATGAGCAGTTCTTC. Translation: CASSLGGGYNEQFF.

The V and J genes are TRBV6-1 and TRBJ2-3; D is unclear. Germline V gene data show CDR1 as MNHNS and CDR2 as SASEGT. CDR3 length: 13 amino acids. V was clipped by 2 bases and J by 6 bases, with 9 bases between them. The CDR3 loop reads CASSEIRLDTQYF. The CDR3 DNA reads as TGTGCCAGCAGTGAAATCCGACTGGATACGCAGTATTTT.

The V and J genes are TRBV7-9 and TRBJ2-2; D not certain. The CDR3 sequence is 10 residues long. Per the germline V gene, CDR1 is SEHNR and CDR2 is FQNEAQ (reference sequence). Trimming removed 3 bases from V and 9 bases from J, with 2 bases in between. The CDR3 bases are TGTGCCAGCAGCTTTAGGGAGCTGTTTTTT. This sequence encodes CASSFRELFF.